The 22 T cell receptor beta chains below come from one sample, sequenced in a study of cytomegalovirus exposure and HLA in healthy donors. The PCR used 60 Vbeta and 13 Jbeta primers. The assay was immunoSEQ multiplex PCR, and TCRdb's table has in-frame clones only and misses some. The sample includes roughly 170,000 clones, about four fifths of them seen just once. Sequenced sample: PBMCs. The receptors here all came from a man between 50 and 59 years old in good health and CMV-seronegative.

This chain connects TRBV15 to TRBJ2-7; a possible D gene is TRBD1 (5 bases). Trimming pared 0 bases from V and 6 bases from J, leaving 15 bases between. Germline-derived CDR1 and CDR2 are LNHNV and YYDKDF (reference sequence). CDR3 size: 15 residues. This CDR3 reads CATSRDLAGKFEQYF. DNA of the CDR3: TGTGCCACCAGCAGAGATCTGGCAGGGAAATTCGAGCAGTACTTC.

As regards this clone: One junction end disagrees with the germline gene, perhaps due to a read error. This chain joins TRBV7-7 and TRBJ2-1; D possibly uses TRBD1 or TRBD2 (5 bases each). CDR3 length: 13 residues. Germline CDR1 is SSHAT and CDR2 is FNYEAQ (reference sequence). CDR3 sequence: CASSLATGHTQFF. CDR3 DNA sequence: TGTGCTAGCAGCTTAGCGACCGGACATACCCAGTTCTTC. Filled out from reference TRBV7-7 and TRBJ2-1, the complete variable domain reads GAGVSQSPRYKVTKRGQDVTLRCDPISSHATLYWYQQALGQGPEFLTYFNYEAQPDKSGLPSDRFSAERPEGSISTLTIQRTEQRDSAMYRCASSLATGHTQFFGPGTRLTVL.

The chain has TRBV7-2 and TRBJ1-1, with D maybe TRBD1 (6 bases). V lost 5 bases to trimming and J lost 4 bases, with 14 bases between them. This CDR3 region has 14 residues. Germline loops: CDR1 SGHTA, CDR2 FQGNSA. Here the CDR3 reads CASSTKTGSTEAFF. CDR3 coding DNA: TGTGCCAGCAGCACCAAAACAGGGAGCACTGAAGCTTTCTTT.

A single count supports this clone. The gene calls are TRBV6-4 and TRBJ2-1; TRBD2 aligns across 15 bases. This CDR3 has 13 amino acids. J was trimmed by 11 bases and V by 10 bases; bases with no gene match: 6. Germline V CDR1 and CDR2: MRHNA, SNTAGT. CDR3 protein: CATRGLAGGQQFF. CDR3 DNA: TGTGCCACCAGGGGACTAGCGGGAGGTCAGCAGTTCTTC.

This clone was found once. The chain has TRBV5-4 and TRBJ1-6; D may be TRBD1 (6 bases). CDR1 is SGHNT and CDR2 is YYREEE in the germline V gene (reference sequence). Trimming stripped 4 bases from V and 6 bases from J, with 17 bases between. This CDR3 has 16 amino acids. The CDR3 region has the DNA TGTGCCAGCAGCCCGGGGGGCAGGGCCCTTAATTCACCCCTCCACTTT. Translated: CASSPGGRALNSPLHF.

This chain uses TRBV29-1 with TRBJ2-5; 9 bases are a match to TRBD1. The J call is doubtful: the DNA matches TRBJ2-7 better. Germline V gene sequence: CDR1 SQVTM, CDR2 ANQGSEA. The CDR3 is 14 residues long. The DNA for the CDR3 is TGCAGCGTTGCAAGAGACAGGGGGACCTACGAGCAGTACTTC. Protein sequence: CSVARDRGTYEQYF.

The gene calls are TRBV5-8 and TRBJ2-7; no firm D call. Per the germline V gene, CDR1 is SGHTS and CDR2 is YDEGEE. The germline V and J ends were trimmed by 0 bases and 2 bases, with 9 bases remaining between them. The CDR3 contains 14 residues. CDR3 coding DNA: TGTGCCAGCAGCTTGGCTAGAGACCCCTACGAGCAGTACTTC. This codes for CASSLARDPYEQYF.

The chain joins TRBV5-4 to TRBJ2-5; the match to TRBD1 covers 7 bases. Germline CDR1 is SGHNT and CDR2 is YYREEE (reference sequence). There are 14 residues in the CDR3. V trimming: 4 bases; J trimming: 1 base; junction bases outside the gene matches: 4. CDR3 region: CASSPGTVQETQYF. The CDR3 region has the DNA TGTGCCAGCAGCCCCGGGACAGTCCAAGAGACCCAGTACTTC.

The V gene is TRBV5-6, the J gene TRBJ1-1, with TRBD1 as a possible D gene (6 bases). Germline V gene sequence: CDR1 SGHDT, CDR2 YYEEEE. Trimming stripped 1 base from V and 3 bases from J, with 10 bases between. The CDR3 runs to 14 residues. DNA of the CDR3: TGTGCCAGCAGCTTGCAGGGGACGGACACTGAAGCTTTCTTT. As protein: CASSLQGTDTEAFF.

In its sample, this clone was seen a few times. The rearrangement links TRBV9 to TRBJ1-1; D is perhaps TRBD1 (5 bases). Germline-derived CDR1 and CDR2 are SGDLS and YYNGEE. The CDR3 is 18 amino acids. V lost 0 bases to trimming and J lost 0 bases, with 18 bases between them. CDR3 coding DNA: TGTGCCAGCAGCGTAGCTACGGGAGCAGGGCCGGTGAACACTGAAGCTTTCTTT. This sequence encodes CASSVATGAGPVNTEAFF.

Concerning this clone itself: At one end, the junction sequence differs from germline, possibly due to a read error. The genes are TRBV7-9 and TRBJ1-1; D unclear. This CDR3 spans 14 amino acids. Germline V gives CDR1 SEHNR, CDR2 FQNEAQ (reference sequence). The DNA of the CDR3 is TGTTCCAGCAGCTCCCGGGTCCCGAACACTGAAGCTTTCTTT. This encodes CSSSSRVPNTEAFF.

This chain connects TRBV28 to TRBJ1-2, with D hard to call. The CDR3 is made up of 12 amino acids. Germline V lookup: CDR1 MDHEN, CDR2 SYDVKM. The V gene lost 9 bases and the J gene lost 7 bases, with 15 bases spanning the gap. The CDR3 DNA reads as TGTGCCAGGCTGACCCCCGAGGGTGGCTACACCTTC. Protein sequence: CARLTPEGGYTF.

The rearrangement links TRBV15 to TRBJ1-1; 11 bases are shared with TRBD1. With 1 base clipped from V and 4 bases from J, the junction kept 8 bases outside the gene matches. CDR3 size: 17 residues. Germline-derived CDR1 and CDR2 are LNHNV and YYDKDF (reference sequence). The CDR3 bases are TGTGCCACCAGCAGAGTATCTGGGACAGGGGGTGGCACTGAAGCTTTCTTT. Its protein product is CATSRVSGTGGGTEAFF.

Turning to this clone: Sequence at one end of the junction differs from germline and may be a read error. The chain combines TRBV5-8 with TRBJ1-5; 8 bases agree with TRBD1. CDR3 length equals 15 residues. The V gene's germline CDR1 is SGHTS and CDR2 YDEGEE. The CDR3 nucleotides read TGTGCCGGCAGCCTGGGACAGGTACTCAATCAGCCCCAGCATTTT. Amino acid sequence: CAGSLGQVLNQPQHF.

The gene calls are TRBV5-1 and TRBJ2-1; 7 bases line up with TRBD1. J was trimmed by 2 bases and V by 1 base; bases with no gene match: 3. This CDR3 comprises 15 residues. Germline V gives CDR1 SGHRS, CDR2 YFSETQ. DNA of the CDR3: TGCGCCAGCAGCTTGACAGGGGACCCCTACAATGAGCAGTTCTTC. This codes for CASSLTGDPYNEQFF. The whole variable domain, filled in from reference TRBV5-1 and TRBJ2-1, reads KAGVTQTPRYLIKTRGQQVTLSCSPISGHRSVSWYQQTPGQGLQFLFEYFSETQRNKGNFPGRFSGRQFSNSRSEMNVSTLELGDSALYLCASSLTGDPYNEQFFGPGTRLTVL.

V gene TRBV5-1 combines with J gene TRBJ1-1; possibly TRBD1 for D (6 bases). The CDR3 has 18 amino acids. Trimming removed 0 bases from V and 5 bases from J, with 23 bases in between. Germline V CDR1 and CDR2: SGHRS, YFSETQ. The CDR3 region has the DNA TGCGCCAGCAGCTTGGTAGTCACTCTTCAGGGGTCCGGGACTGAAGCTTTCTTT. This translates into CASSLVVTLQGSGTEAFF.

This chain uses TRBV5-1 with TRBJ2-1; TRBD1 matches at 10 bases. Trimming took 1 base from V and 5 from J; bases not matched to a gene: 3. The CDR3 is 15 amino acids. Germline V lookup: CDR1 SGHRS, CDR2 YFSETQ. The chain's CDR3 is CASSLRGTGDNEQFF. CDR3 nucleotide sequence: TGCGCCAGCAGCTTGCGGGGGACAGGGGACAATGAGCAGTTCTTC.

The V gene is TRBV6-5, the J gene TRBJ2-5, with TRBD1 matching over 8 bases. Germline loops: CDR1 MNHEY, CDR2 SVGAGI. This CDR3 spans 15 amino acids. Trimming took 5 bases from V and 5 from J; bases not matched to a gene: 10. The CDR3 nucleotides read TGTGCCAGCAGTAGAGGACAGGGTAGGGGGGAGACCCAGTACTTC. Residues: CASSRGQGRGETQYF.

The V call is TRBV5-6, the J call TRBJ1-1; D remains unclear. CDR1 is SGHDT and CDR2 is YYEEEE in the germline V gene. This CDR3 region has 14 residues. Trimming shortened V by 0 bases and J by 11 bases, and 17 bases separated the two germline ends. CDR3 loop: CASSLDPILTSAFF. As DNA, the CDR3 is TGTGCCAGCAGCTTGGATCCGATCCTGACTTCGGCTTTCTTT.

This chain joins TRBV27 and TRBJ1-2, with 11 bases lining up with TRBD1. V lost 6 bases to trimming and J lost 6 bases; unmatched junction nucleotides: 9. CDR1 MNHEY and CDR2 SMNVEV come from the germline V gene (reference sequence). This CDR3 has 15 residues. CDR3 amino acids: CASSFRDRGFHGYTF. The CDR3 DNA reads as TGTGCCAGCAGCTTCCGGGACAGGGGGTTTCATGGCTACACCTTC.

J is TRBJ1-1 and V is TRBV5-1; possible D gene TRBD1, 5 bases. Per the germline V gene, CDR1 is SGHRS and CDR2 is YFSETQ. Trimming removed 5 bases at V and 1 base at J, with 12 bases between. CDR3 length: 14 amino acids. The CDR3 is CASSIGAGNTEAFF. CDR3 DNA: TGCGCCAGCAGTATTGGGGCAGGGAACACTGAAGCTTTCTTT.

The chain is built from TRBV7-9 and TRBJ1-3; TRBD1 matches at 12 bases. Per germline, CDR1 SEHNR and CDR2 FQNEAQ (reference sequence). V shed 5 bases and J 2 bases; nucleotides not matched to a gene: 7. This CDR3 is built from 17 residues. The CDR3 is CASSVTGQGAAGNTIYF. CDR3 DNA: TGTGCCAGCAGCGTGACGGGACAGGGGGCAGCTGGAAACACCATATATTTT.